A selection of T cell receptor beta chains follows, all from one sample in a study of blood T cell repertoires in COVID-19. Data came from immunoSEQ multiplex PCR; TCRdb stores just in-frame clones and leaves some out. The sample lists under 150,000 clones; 84% were seen once. What was sequenced was PBMCs or T cells enriched from blood (not recorded which). The receptors stem from a man aged 50-59 years in a cohort exposed to, infected with or recovered from COVID-19 (not recorded which). Each CDR3 is given with its conserved first and last residue. Fields, in order: V gene, CDR3 protein.

TRBV28	CASSPVREGYTF
TRBV19	CASSIELPGQGSYTF
TRBV6-1	CASSEAKGGGLTLHF
TRBV19	CASSTSSGGYSYEQYF
TRBV28	CASSSRVAGGPNTQYF
TRBV7-2	CASSPWGSGSNEQFF
TRBV21-1	CASSVHLGVLFNYNEQFF
TRBV19	CASSIGGTRPNTEAFF
TRBV9	CASSVGVSSYNEQFF
TRBV5-4	CASSPSLGRETQYF
TRBV4-1	CAAANSVENFYGYTF
TRBV2	CASIGAFSDEQFF
TRBV11-2	CASSLSQGNTEAFF
TRBV28	CASRTSGDEQFF